The clone carrying this T cell receptor (beta chain) was detected only a few times. The antigen is undetermined. The data were obtained in a study of beta chain features in type 1 diabetes. Whole-study findings and limits: Type 1 diabetes patients showed a moderate but significant shortening of TCRB CDR3s in all four CD4+ subsets. A closer apparent resemblance between naive, central memory and Treg TCRB repertoires was seen in patients than in healthy donors.

CDR1 is KGHSH, CDR2 LQKENI, per germline. This CDR3 has 13 amino acids. V lost 3 bases and J lost 4, with 9 bases in between. The authors sorted CD4+ naive, central memory, regulatory and stem cell-like memory cells via CD45RO/CCR7/CD25/CD127/CD95/CD27. Expressed TCRB transcripts were sequenced because the isolated RNA had all been reverse transcribed beforehand. The assay was immunoSEQ multiplex PCR, and TCRdb's table has in-frame clones only and misses some. The sample includes about 140,000 clones, 6.9% of them seen just once. V and J are TRBV18 and TRBJ1-2, with TRBD1 as a possible D gene (5 bases). The material sequenced was central memory CD4+ T cells from blood. The sequence was collected from a woman aged 25 to 39 in good health. CDR3 nucleotide sequence: TGTGCCAGCTCACCGGCAGGGATCTATGGCTACACCTTC. Protein: CASSPAGIYGYTF. The full variable domain, completed using reference TRBV18 and TRBJ1-2, is NAGVMQNPRHLVRRRGQEARLRCSPMKGHSHVYWYRQLPEEGLKFMVYLQKENIIDESGMPKERFSAEFPKEGPSILRIQQVVRGDSAAYFCASSPAGIYGYTFGSGTRLTVV.